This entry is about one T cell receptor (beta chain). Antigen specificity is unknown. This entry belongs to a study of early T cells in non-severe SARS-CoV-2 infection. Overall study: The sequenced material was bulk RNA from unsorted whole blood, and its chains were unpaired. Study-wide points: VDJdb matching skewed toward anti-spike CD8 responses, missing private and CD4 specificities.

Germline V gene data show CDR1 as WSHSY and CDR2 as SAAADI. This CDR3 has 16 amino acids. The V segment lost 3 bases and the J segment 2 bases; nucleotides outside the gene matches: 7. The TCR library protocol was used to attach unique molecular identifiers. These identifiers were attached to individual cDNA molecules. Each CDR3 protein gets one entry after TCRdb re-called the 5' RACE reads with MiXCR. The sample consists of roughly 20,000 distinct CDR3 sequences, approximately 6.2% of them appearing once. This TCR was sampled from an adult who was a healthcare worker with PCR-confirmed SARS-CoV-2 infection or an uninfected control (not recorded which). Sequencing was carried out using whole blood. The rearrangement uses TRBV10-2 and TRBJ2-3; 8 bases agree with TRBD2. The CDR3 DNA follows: TGCGCCAGCAGTGACCCCAGCGGGAGTCACACAGATACGCAGTATTTT. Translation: CASSDPSGSHTDTQYF.